The 27 T cell receptor beta chains reported below all come from one sample, sequenced in a study of blood T cell repertoires in COVID-19. The method was immunoSEQ multiplex PCR; TCRdb's version includes in-frame clones alone and lacks a portion of them. The sample has around 370,000 clones, around nine tenths seen once. Material: PBMCs or T cells enriched from blood (not recorded which). These receptors were obtained from a young woman who had recovered from COVID-19.

The gene calls are TRBV5-6 and TRBJ2-7, with D possibly TRBD2 on 5 matching bases. The CDR3 has 13 amino acids. Germline V gene lookup returns CDR1 SGHDT and CDR2 YYEEEE. Trimming cost V 3 bases and J 2 bases, with 9 bases left between them. In DNA, the CDR3 is TGTGCCAGCAGCTCCGGGGAGCCCTACGAGCAGTACTTC. The encoded protein is CASSSGEPYEQYF.

The chain links TRBV6-2 or TRBV6-3 to TRBJ2-7, with 9 bases that match TRBD2. Germline lookup yields CDR1 MNHEY and CDR2 SVGEGT. V lost 6 bases, J lost 1 base, and 7 bases stayed unmatched. CDR3 length: 15 amino acids. CDR3 loop: CASSISGGKSYEQYF. Written as DNA, the CDR3 is TGTGCCAGCAGCATCAGCGGGGGGAAATCCTACGAGCAGTACTTC.

This chain links TRBV10-3 with TRBJ2-7; no clear D gene. The CDR3 has 15 residues. Germline V lookup: CDR1 ENHRY, CDR2 SYGVKD. V gave up 4 bases and J gave up 0 bases, with 13 bases separating them. The CDR3: CAISGPDKSSYEQYF. In DNA, the CDR3 is TGTGCCATCAGTGGACCCGACAAAAGCTCCTACGAGCAGTACTTC.

This chain links TRBV11-2 with TRBJ2-7; D gene uncertain. Germline lookup yields CDR1 SGHAT and CDR2 FQNNGV. This CDR3 has 13 residues. The V gene lost 1 base and the J gene lost 2 bases, with 6 bases spanning the gap. The DNA of the CDR3 is TGTGCCAGCAGCTTAGTACAGCCCTACGAGCAGTACTTC. Its protein product is CASSLVQPYEQYF.

The chain links TRBV4-3 to TRBJ2-3; possibly TRBD2 for D (5 bases). This CDR3 region has 15 residues. Per the germline V gene, CDR1 is LGHNA and CDR2 is YSLEER. V lost 0 bases to trimming and J lost 2 bases, with 9 bases between them. The CDR3 DNA reads as TGCGCCAGCAGCCAAGATCGAGCGGACACAGATACGCAGTATTTT. Translating it yields CASSQDRADTDTQYF.

The V call is TRBV6-5, the J call TRBJ1-2, with a weak D call TRBD1 (5 bases). Trimming stripped 0 bases from V and 7 bases from J, with 12 bases between. Germline V gene data show CDR1 as MNHEY and CDR2 as SVGAGI. The CDR3 length is 14 residues. The CDR3 region has the DNA TGTGCCAGCAGTTACTCAGCCAGGGTGGCTGGCTACACCTTC. It yields the protein CASSYSARVAGYTF.

Details on this clone: Other DNA sequences in this specimen translate into the identical CDR3. This chain connects TRBV5-1 to TRBJ1-5, with 7 bases fitting TRBD1. CDR1 SGHRS and CDR2 YFSETQ come from the germline V gene. V lost 0 bases and J lost 5; bases outside the gene matches: 2. The CDR3 contains 14 residues. For the CDR3, the DNA is TGCGCCAGCAGCTTGGGACAGGGTGATCAGCCCCAGCATTTT. Translation gives CASSLGQGDQPQHF. The full variable domain, in which reference TRBV5-1 and TRBJ1-5 provide the parts outside the CDR3, is KAGVTQTPRYLIKTRGQQVTLSCSPISGHRSVSWYQQTPGQGLQFLFEYFSETQRNKGNFPGRFSGRQFSNSRSEMNVSTLELGDSALYLCASSLGQGDQPQHFGDGTRLSIL.

This chain joins TRBV6-2 or TRBV6-3 and TRBJ1-6; D gene unclear. Trimming removed 0 bases at V and 15 bases at J, with 12 bases between. This CDR3 comprises 13 residues. CDR1 MNHEY and CDR2 SVGEGT come from the germline V gene. CDR3 DNA sequence: TGTGCCAGCAGTTACTCGAGTCCCATCGGCCTCCACTTT. It yields the protein CASSYSSPIGLHF.

The chain employs TRBV25-1 and TRBJ2-3, with 9 bases that match TRBD2. The CDR3 totals 15 residues. Germline V lookup: CDR1 MGHDK, CDR2 SYGVNS. Losses at the gene ends were 6 bases for V and 5 bases for J; bases not matched to a gene: 9. This CDR3 is CASRFRAGGIDTQYF. CDR3 nucleotide sequence: TGTGCCAGCAGGTTTAGGGCGGGGGGGATAGATACGCAGTATTTT.

The V call is TRBV4-3, the J call TRBJ1-2; 11 bases are shared with TRBD1. This CDR3 contains 15 residues. Looked up from germline, CDR1 is LGHNA and CDR2 is YSLEER. V shed 2 bases and J 6 bases; nucleotides not matched to a gene: 5. CDR3: CASSQIGQGANGYTF. Here the CDR3 DNA reads TGCGCCAGCAGCCAAATCGGACAGGGGGCGAATGGCTACACCTTC.

The chain joins TRBV24-1 to TRBJ1-1; perhaps TRBD1 as D (6 bases). Germline-derived CDR1 and CDR2 are KGHDR and SFDVKD. There are 14 residues in the CDR3. Trimming took off 3 bases at V and 0 bases at J, with 7 bases between the two ends. The chain's CDR3 is CATSDGQLNTEAFF. The CDR3 region has the DNA TGTGCCACCAGTGATGGACAGTTGAACACTGAAGCTTTCTTT.

The chain has TRBV7-8 and TRBJ1-2; D remains unclear. V was trimmed by 5 bases and J by 4 bases, leaving 14 bases between them. The CDR3 extends over 14 amino acids. Germline V gene lookup returns CDR1 SGHVS and CDR2 FQNEAQ. The CDR3, as DNA: TGTGCCAGCAGCCAAATCCCCCGAGTCTATGGCTACACCTTC. It translates to CASSQIPRVYGYTF.

This clone was seen a few times. The chain couples TRBV6-4 to TRBJ2-6, with D possibly TRBD1 on 5 matching bases. There are 14 residues in the CDR3. V was cut by 5 bases and J by 0 bases, with 5 bases left in between. The germline gives CDR1 MRHNA, CDR2 SNTAGT. Here the CDR3 DNA reads TGTGCCAGCAGTACAGGCTCTGGGGCCAACGTCCTGACTTTC. It yields the protein CASSTGSGANVLTF.

This chain connects TRBV5-1 to TRBJ1-5, with TRBD1 matching 9 bases. J gave up 6 bases and V 4 bases, and 5 bases lay outside the gene matches. The CDR3 contains 14 residues. Germline values: CDR1 SGHRS, CDR2 YFSETQ. The CDR3 region has the DNA TGCGCCAGCAGCCAGGACAGGGGAAGTCAGCCCCAGCATTTT. Protein: CASSQDRGSQPQHF.

The V and J genes are TRBV19 and TRBJ1-2, with D unresolved. V was shortened by 1 base and J by 0 bases, with 6 bases between the two germline ends. Germline V gene data show CDR1 as LNHDA and CDR2 as SQIVND (reference sequence). CDR3 length: 14 amino acids. The CDR3 is CASSIVSPNYGYTF. Here the CDR3 DNA reads TGTGCCAGTAGTATAGTGAGCCCTAACTATGGCTACACCTTC. Full variable domain (remainder filled in from reference TRBV19 and TRBJ1-2): DGGITQSPKYLFRKEGQNVTLSCEQNLNHDAMYWYRQDPGQGLRLIYYSQIVNDFQKGDIAEGYSVSREKKESFPLTVTSAQKNPTAFYLCASSIVSPNYGYTFGSGTRLTVV.

There are a few counts of this clone. Within the sample, other DNA sequences also encode this same CDR3. The CDR3 DNA is TGTGCCACCAGCAGAGATCTCGAGACCCAGTACTTC. Encoded protein: CATSRDLETQYF. The chain links TRBV15 to TRBJ2-5; D call uncertain. Per germline, CDR1 LNHNV and CDR2 YYDKDF (reference sequence). CDR3 length: 12 residues. V gave up 0 bases and J gave up 5 bases, with 4 bases separating them.

The rearrangement joins TRBV11-1 to TRBJ2-3, with D possibly being TRBD2 (6 bases). From germline, CDR1 is SGHAT and CDR2 FQDESV (reference sequence). With 5 bases removed from V and 2 bases from J, the gap between germline ends came to 17 bases. The CDR3 covers 16 residues. The CDR3 DNA follows: TGTGCCAGCAGCCAGGACGGGCGCGGGGCCACAGATACGCAGTATTTT. It codes for CASSQDGRGATDTQYF.

The chain links TRBV6-5 to TRBJ2-7, with D uncertain. Trimming shortened V by 4 bases and J by 0 bases, and 16 bases separated the two germline ends. Looked up from germline, CDR1 is MNHEY and CDR2 is SVGAGI. The CDR3 sequence is 16 residues long. The DNA for the CDR3 is TGTGCCAGCAGTTCCCGCTTTTCAGTCTTCTCCTACGAGCAGTACTTC. Its translation: CASSSRFSVFSYEQYF.

This clone was observed once. V is TRBV2 and J is TRBJ1-2, with TRBD1 matching 10 bases. The trim removed 7 bases at V and 4 bases at J, leaving 6 bases unmatched. There are 14 residues in the CDR3. Looked up from germline, CDR1 is SNHLY and CDR2 is FYNNEI. The CDR3 loop reads CASILGQGFYGYTF. The CDR3 DNA reads as TGTGCCAGCATTCTGGGACAGGGGTTCTATGGCTACACCTTC.

The genes are TRBV19 and TRBJ1-1, with D possibly being TRBD1 (6 bases). The germline gives CDR1 LNHDA, CDR2 SQIVND (reference sequence). V was trimmed by 7 bases and J by 3 bases, leaving 12 bases between them. The CDR3 length is 13 residues. The CDR3 loop is CASKGEGDTEAFF. For the CDR3, the DNA is TGTGCCAGTAAAGGGGAGGGGGACACTGAAGCTTTCTTT.

As regards this clone: Other DNA sequences of this sample code for an identical CDR3. The chain couples TRBV9 to TRBJ2-1; D perhaps matches TRBD1 (6 bases). Germline V lookup: CDR1 SGDLS, CDR2 YYNGEE. This CDR3 has 15 residues. Between the trimmed V and J ends, which lost 0 bases and 1 base, there was a span of 8 bases. CDR3 residues: CASSVEGVSYNEQFF. CDR3 coding DNA: TGTGCCAGCAGCGTAGAGGGGGTTTCCTACAATGAGCAGTTCTTC.

The chain employs TRBV25-1 and TRBJ1-4; TRBD1 agrees at 9 bases. The CDR3 contains 14 residues. CDR1 MGHDK and CDR2 SYGVNS come from the germline V gene. The ends lost 8 bases at V and 8 bases at J; junction bases unmatched: 9. Here the CDR3 reads CASGLGTGYEKLFF. The CDR3 DNA sequence: TGTGCCAGCGGTCTCGGGACAGGGTACGAAAAACTGTTTTTT.

The chain combines TRBV7-9 with TRBJ1-4, with D hard to call. Trimming removed 10 bases from V and 5 bases from J, with 14 bases in between. Germline-derived CDR1 and CDR2 are SEHNR and FQNEAQ (reference sequence). The CDR3 consists of 13 residues. The CDR3 protein is CATRGGVNEKLFF. The CDR3 region has the DNA TGTGCCACGAGAGGAGGAGTGAATGAAAAACTGTTTTTT.

The chain has TRBV9 and TRBJ1-3; TRBD1 matches 9 bases. CDR1 SGDLS and CDR2 YYNGEE come from the germline V gene. This CDR3 has 15 residues. Germline trimming cut 0 bases from V and 8 bases from J; bases unmatched to any gene: 6. In nucleotides, the CDR3 is TGTGCCAGCAGCGTAGCGGGACAGGGTCGGGACACCATATATTTT. It codes for CASSVAGQGRDTIYF.

The rearrangement joins TRBV9 to TRBJ1-5; a possible D gene is TRBD1 (6 bases). The CDR3 is made up of 16 amino acids. Between the trimmed V and J ends, which lost 3 bases and 2 bases, there was a span of 15 bases. Looked up from germline, CDR1 is SGDLS and CDR2 is YYNGEE. CDR3 in amino acids: CASSEGGAPGNQPQHF. For the CDR3, the DNA is TGTGCCAGCAGCGAGGGGGGGGCGCCGGGCAATCAGCCCCAGCATTTT.

In regard to this clone: At the DNA level, this CDR3 is encoded by other sequences in the same sample as well. The rearrangement joins TRBV29-1 to TRBJ1-1; no definite D call. This CDR3 has 13 residues. Germline V lookup: CDR1 SQVTM, CDR2 ANQGSEA. The V end lost 1 base, the J end lost 0 bases, and 6 bases lay between the germline ends. DNA for the CDR3: TGCAGCGTTGAAGGGCGGATGAACACTGAAGCTTTCTTT. Its protein product is CSVEGRMNTEAFF.

The genes are TRBV28 and TRBJ1-4; the match to TRBD1 covers 7 bases. Germline loops: CDR1 MDHEN, CDR2 SYDVKM. With 6 bases clipped from V and 8 bases from J, the junction kept 9 bases outside the gene matches. The CDR3 is 14 residues long. CDR3 loop: CASSIDRAGEKLFF. CDR3 DNA: TGTGCCAGCAGCATCGACAGGGCCGGGGAAAAACTGTTTTTT.